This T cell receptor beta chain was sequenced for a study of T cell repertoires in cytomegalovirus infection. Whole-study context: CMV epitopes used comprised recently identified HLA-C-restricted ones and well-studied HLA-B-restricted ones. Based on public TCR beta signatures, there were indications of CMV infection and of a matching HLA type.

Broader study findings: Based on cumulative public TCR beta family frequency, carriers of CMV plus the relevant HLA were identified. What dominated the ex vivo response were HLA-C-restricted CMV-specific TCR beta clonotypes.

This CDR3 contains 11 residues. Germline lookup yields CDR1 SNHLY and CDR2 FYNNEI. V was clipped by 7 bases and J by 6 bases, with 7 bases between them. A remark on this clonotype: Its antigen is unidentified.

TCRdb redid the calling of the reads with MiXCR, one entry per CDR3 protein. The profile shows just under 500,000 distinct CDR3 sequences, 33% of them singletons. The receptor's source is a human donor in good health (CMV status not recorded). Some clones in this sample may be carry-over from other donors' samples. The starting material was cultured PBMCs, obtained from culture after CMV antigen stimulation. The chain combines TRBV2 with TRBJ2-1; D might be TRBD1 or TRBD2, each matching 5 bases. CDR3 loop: CASMRGNEQFF. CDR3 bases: TGTGCCAGCATGAGGGGCAATGAGCAGTTCTTC.